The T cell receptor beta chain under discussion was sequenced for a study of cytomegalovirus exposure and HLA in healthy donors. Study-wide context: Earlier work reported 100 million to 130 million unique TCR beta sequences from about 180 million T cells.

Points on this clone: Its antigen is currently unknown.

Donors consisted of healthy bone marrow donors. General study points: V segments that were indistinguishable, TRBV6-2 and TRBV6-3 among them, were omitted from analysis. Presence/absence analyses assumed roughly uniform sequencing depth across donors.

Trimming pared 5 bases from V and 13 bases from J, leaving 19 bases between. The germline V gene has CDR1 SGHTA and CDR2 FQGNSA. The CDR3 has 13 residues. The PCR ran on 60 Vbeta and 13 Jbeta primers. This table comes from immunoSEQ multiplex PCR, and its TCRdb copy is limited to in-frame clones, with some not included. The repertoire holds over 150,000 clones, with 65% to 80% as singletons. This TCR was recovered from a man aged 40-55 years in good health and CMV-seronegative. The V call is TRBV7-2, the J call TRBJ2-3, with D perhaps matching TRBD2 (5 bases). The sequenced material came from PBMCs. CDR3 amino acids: CASSITPGSREYF. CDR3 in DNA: TGTGCCAGCAGCATAACTCCGGGATCAAGGGAGTATTTT.